This entry describes one TCR beta chain. Its antigen is not known. The data derive from a study of long-term antiretroviral therapy in people with HIV. Findings and caveats of the study: Although diversity increased after ART, it remained lower than in transplant donor controls.

Survey-level immunoSEQ v3.0 assays were run. The protocol was immunoSEQ multiplex PCR, while the TCRdb copy is restricted to in-frame clones and leaves out a portion. The profile shows some 34,000 clones, roughly 95% of them singletons. There are 15 residues in the CDR3. Every one of the donors gave at least one pre-ART PBMC sample and at least two post-ART PBMC samples. The sample consisted of unsorted PBMCs, taken 6.5 to 6.6 years after starting antiretroviral therapy. The TCR sequence derives from a man aged 25-40 years with HIV. The chain employs TRBV21-1 and TRBJ1-5. TRBV21-1 is termed a pseudogene. CDR3: CASRDVRWLRQPQHF. In nucleotides, the CDR3 is TGTGCCAGCAGGGATGTAAGGTGGCTAAGGCAGCCCCAGCATTTT.